This TCR beta chain emerged from a study of T cells in Graves' hyperthyroidism and ophthalmopathy. Findings of the study overall: The blood repertoire included most of the expanded thyroid clonotypes above 0.001.

Individuals with ophthalmopathy presented a Clinical Activity Score of at least 3, a NOSPECS grade of at least 4 and a duration under 3 months. Orbital computed tomography, thyroid ultrasound, serum thyroxine and TRAb, and clinical symptoms together informed the diagnoses. This clonotype has a handful of counts. Its antigen is as yet unknown. Regions amplified from RNA transcripts were the TCR beta CDR3 regions. During a first-round RT-PCR of the TCR CDR3, the HTBI primer set was used. In TCRdb, the multiplex PCR reads were re-called with MiXCR into one record per CDR3 protein. The profile shows about 640,000 distinct CDR3 sequences, less than 25% of them singletons. CDR3 length: 18 residues. With V trimmed by 5 bases and J by 9 bases, 18 bases remained unmatched. CDR1 and CDR2 from the germline V gene are SEHNR and FQNEAQ (reference sequence).

Sequenced input: blood. The chain employs TRBV7-9 and TRBJ2-4; 11 nucleotides line up with TRBD1. This clonotype was sampled from a man in his thirties or forties with Graves' ophthalmopathy. This chain's CDR3 is CASSRGQGEASGSGIQYF. The CDR3 region has the DNA TGTGCCAGCAGCAGGGGACAGGGGGAAGCCTCGGGTTCTGGCATTCAGTACTTC.